This TCR beta chain is drawn from a study of beta chain features in type 1 diabetes. Study findings and constraints: Junctions at VDJ sites from type 1 diabetes patients had fewer insertions and more deletions. For Type 1 diabetes patients, all four CD4+ subsets carried TCRB CDR3s that were moderately but significantly shorter. Using cDNA template may skew counts toward highly expressing activated cells.

To note about this clone: Antigen specificity is unknown.

Expressed TCRB transcripts got sequenced, as all isolated RNA was reverse transcribed. Sequencing used immunoSEQ multiplex PCR; TCRdb keeps in-frame clones, though not all of them. The table shows about 900,000 clones, with roughly a sixth occurring only once. The CDR3 consists of 14 residues. V dropped 5 bases and J dropped 3 bases, with 11 bases sitting between them. Germline-derived CDR1 and CDR2 are SGHAT and FQNNGV. The TCR originated in a woman aged 18-30 years in good health. J is TRBJ2-1 and V is TRBV11-2; the D is unclear. The sequencing input was naive CD4+ T cells from blood. Here the CDR3 reads CASSPRVDYNEQFF. As DNA, the CDR3 is TGTGCCAGCAGCCCCCGGGTAGACTACAATGAGCAGTTCTTC.